Listed below are T cell receptor beta chains from one sample, sequenced in a study of blood T cell repertoires in COVID-19. Produced via immunoSEQ multiplex PCR; TCRdb's table is partial and in-frame only. Altogether just over 200,000 clones are present, approximately 84% being singletons, with the ten largest covering over 4.5%. The source material was peripheral blood. All receptors derive from a man at least 80 years old with acute or convalescent COVID-19. Each CDR3 is given with its conserved first and last residue. D genes are given only for firm matches. A row's size may be missing; if present it is once, few, many or a size class.

-	TRBV6-5	TRBJ1-5	-	CASSREAVVGQPQHF	TGTGCCAGCAGTAGGGAGGCTGTGGTGGGTCAGCCCCAGCATTTT
-	TRBV7-9	TRBJ2-3	-	CASSLGPAGSTDTQYF	TGTGCCAGCAGCTTAGGCCCAGCGGGTAGCACAGATACGCAGTATTTT
once	TRBV28	TRBJ1-2	TRBD1	CASSLTGEGYGYTF	TGTGCCAGCAGTCTGACAGGGGAAGGCTATGGCTACACCTTC
-	TRBV19	TRBJ2-7	-	CASSIPGTGVYEQYF	TGTGCCAGTAGTATCCCCGGGACTGGAGTTTACGAGCAGTACTTC
-	TRBV19	TRBJ2-5	TRBD2	CASSMGGVETQYF	TGTGCCAGTAGTATGGGAGGGGTGGAGACCCAGTACTTC
-	TRBV30	TRBJ1-1	-	CAWINKGRENTEAFF	TGTGCCTGGATCAATAAAGGACGGGAGAACACTGAAGCTTTCTTT
once	TRBV18	TRBJ2-3	-	CASSPLPTNTDTQYF	TGTGCCAGCTCACCATTGCCCACAAACACAGATACGCAGTATTTT
-	TRBV9	TRBJ2-3	TRBD2	CASGGETDTQYF	TGTGCCAGCGGGGGGGAGACAGATACGCAGTATTTT
-	TRBV29-1	TRBJ2-1	-	CSVVAAAYNEQFF	TGCAGCGTTGTAGCGGCCGCCTACAATGAGCAGTTCTTC
-	TRBV27	TRBJ2-2	-	CASSLATNTGELFF	TGTGCCAGCAGTTTAGCTACGAACACCGGGGAGCTGTTTTTT
-	TRBV19	TRBJ2-1	-	CASSIDRGGSSYNEQFF	TGTGCCAGTAGTATAGATCGGGGTGGCAGCTCCTACAATGAGCAGTTCTTC
few	TRBV29-1	TRBJ2-7	TRBD1	CSVGQGEYYEQYF	TGCAGCGTAGGACAGGGGGAGTACTACGAGCAGTACTTC
once	TRBV28	TRBJ1-5	-	CASSLLSGRGQPQHF	TGTGCCAGCAGTTTATTATCAGGGCGCGGACAGCCCCAGCATTTT
-	TRBV7-8	TRBJ2-3	TRBD2	CASSKRQTGGLAGTDTQYF	TGTGCCAGCAGCAAACGACAGACCGGGGGACTAGCGGGCACAGATACGCAGTATTTT
-	TRBV15	TRBJ1-4	TRBD1	CATSGVGTAEKLFF	TGTGCCACCAGCGGAGTTGGGACAGCAGAAAAACTGTTTTTT
-	TRBV3-1/TRBV3-2	TRBJ2-2	TRBD2	CASSLGLAVTGELFF	TGTGCCAGCAGCCTAGGACTAGCGGTCACCGGGGAGCTGTTTTTT
once	TRBV2	TRBJ1-6	-	CATSSATPNSPLHF	TGTGCCACCTCCTCCGCCACACCCAATTCACCCCTCCACTTT
once	TRBV13	TRBJ2-6	TRBD2	CASSPGGGLLSSGANVLTF	TGTGCCAGCAGCCCCGGGGGGGGCCTTCTTTCCTCTGGGGCCAACGTCCTGACTTTC
-	TRBV24-1	TRBJ1-1	-	CATSNFPDTEAFF	TGTGCCACCAGCAATTTCCCGGACACTGAAGCTTTCTTT
-	TRBV27	TRBJ2-1	-	CASRLEGLRGNEQFF	TGTGCCAGCCGACTGGAGGGGTTGAGAGGCAATGAGCAGTTCTTC
-	TRBV27	TRBJ2-2	TRBD2	CASNPKALAGSTGELFF	TGTGCCAGCAACCCCAAAGCTCTAGCGGGGTCCACCGGGGAGCTGTTTTTT
-	TRBV7-9	TRBJ2-3	TRBD2	CASSLARYQTSDSTDTQYF	TGTGCCAGCAGCTTAGCCAGATACCAGACTAGCGACAGCACAGATACGCAGTATTTT
-	TRBV19	TRBJ1-2	TRBD1	CASSIQGAVYGYTF	TGTGCCAGTAGTATTCAGGGGGCGGTTTATGGCTACACCTTC
-	TRBV28	TRBJ2-7	TRBD1	CASRPGQPGEQYF	TGTGCCAGCAGGCCGGGACAGCCAGGCGAGCAGTACTTC
few	TRBV12-3/TRBV12-4	TRBJ2-1	TRBD2	CASGTRNEQFF	TGTGCCAGCGGGACTAGAAATGAGCAGTTCTTC
-	TRBV9	TRBJ1-2	TRBD1	CASSATASGQGSGYTF	TGTGCCAGCAGTGCGACAGCCTCCGGACAGGGCAGCGGCTACACCTTC
-	TRBV18	TRBJ1-5	-	CASSPPVLTQHF	TGTGCCAGCTCACCACCCGTCCTAACCCAGCATTTT